Listed here are 13 T cell receptor beta chains from one sample, sequenced in a study of OX40 agonist ivuxolimab in advanced cancers. The table came from immunoSEQ multiplex PCR; TCRdb's copy has only in-frame clones and leaves some out. This sample yields about 34,000 clones, of which roughly 83% are seen a single time; 20% to 25% belongs to the top ten. Sequencing was performed on CD4+ or CD8+ T cells sorted from blood, taken in a trial of the OX40 agonist ivuxolimab. All receptors derive from an adult with an advanced solid tumor such as melanoma, head and neck, liver or kidney cancer.

This chain uses TRBV28 with TRBJ2-1; possibly TRBD1 for D (6 bases). V dropped 5 bases and J dropped 2 bases, with 10 bases sitting between them. CDR3 size: 14 residues. Germline values: CDR1 MDHEN, CDR2 SYDVKM. The DNA for the CDR3 is TGTGCCAGCAGTAAAAGGACAGCCTACAATGAGCAGTTCTTC. As protein: CASSKRTAYNEQFF.

The chain recombines TRBV7-8 with TRBJ1-1; D remains ambiguous. Germline loops: CDR1 SGHVS, CDR2 FQNEAQ. Trimming stripped 6 bases from V and 1 base from J, with 18 bases between. CDR3 length: 16 amino acids. CDR3 nucleotide sequence: TGTGCCAGCAGTCTTGGGAGGGCCTCTGCGAACACTGAAGCTTTCTTT. Amino acids: CASSLGRASANTEAFF.

The sample holds one count of this clone. The chain is built from TRBV7-3 and TRBJ2-5, with 8 bases matching TRBD1. The J segment lost 2 bases and the V segment lost 6 bases, leaving 2 bases of the junction unmatched. The CDR3 is 13 residues long. Germline CDR1 reads SGHTA; CDR2 reads FQGTGA. CDR3 bases: TGTGCCAGCAGGAGACAGGGGCAAGAGACCCAGTACTTC. Protein product: CASRRQGQETQYF.

The J gene is TRBJ1-1, the V gene TRBV7-3; weak D call: TRBD1 (6 bases). From germline, CDR1 is SGHTA and CDR2 FQGTGA. The CDR3 length is 15 residues. Trimming shortened V by 4 bases and J by 3 bases, and 15 bases separated the two germline ends. CDR3 nucleotides: TGTGCCAGCAGCTCCCGGAGGGGGGGCGACACTGAAGCTTTCTTT. Protein: CASSSRRGGDTEAFF.

The chain joins TRBV6-1 to TRBJ2-7; TRBD1 matches at 7 bases. CDR3 size: 13 residues. V gave up 8 bases and J gave up 4 bases; unmatched junction bases: 8. Germline V CDR1 and CDR2: MNHNS, SASEGT. DNA for the CDR3: TGTGCCAGCCGCCAGACAGGGCCGTACGAGCAGTACTTC. Translated, it gives CASRQTGPYEQYF.

V and J are TRBV7-9 and TRBJ1-3, with unresolved D. The CDR3 covers 14 residues. V was clipped by 1 base and J by 1 base, with 5 bases between them. Germline loops: CDR1 SEHNR, CDR2 FQNEAQ (reference sequence). CDR3: CASSLGVSGNTIYF. CDR3 DNA sequence: TGTGCCAGCAGCTTAGGCGTGTCTGGAAACACCATATATTTT.

The V gene is TRBV27, the J gene TRBJ2-1; D is ambiguous. The V end lost 0 bases, the J end lost 0 bases, and 9 bases lay between the germline ends. The CDR3 consists of 16 residues. The germline V gene has CDR1 MNHEY and CDR2 SMNVEV (reference sequence). The CDR3 loop reads CASSLSKPPSYNEQFF. Here the CDR3 DNA reads TGTGCCAGCAGTTTATCGAAGCCGCCCTCCTACAATGAGCAGTTCTTC.

This clone appeared once. The chain couples TRBV28 to TRBJ2-3, with D unresolved. The CDR3 length is 12 residues. The germline gives CDR1 MDHEN, CDR2 SYDVKM. Trimming cost V 6 bases and J 5 bases, with 9 bases left between them. Here the CDR3 DNA reads TGTGCCAGCAGCCCATACCGAGATACGCAGTATTTT. Protein sequence: CASSPYRDTQYF.

A remark on this clone: The junction shows a germline mismatch at one end, possibly a read error. The rearrangement links TRBV18 to TRBJ2-7, with D perhaps TRBD1 (6 bases). The germline V gene encodes CDR1 KGHSH and CDR2 LQKENI. The CDR3 has 16 residues. CDR3 sequence (DNA): TGTGCCAGCTCACCACTAGACAGGCCTAGCTCCTACAAGCAGTACTTC. Its protein product is CASSPLDRPSSYKQYF. Based on the CDR3 plus reference TRBV18 and TRBJ2-7, the full variable domain is NAGVMQNPRHLVRRRGQEARLRCSPMKGHSHVYWYRQLPEEGLKFMVYLQKENIIDESGMPKERFSAEFPKEGPSILRIQQVVRGDSAAYFCASSPLDRPSSYKQYFGPGTRLTVT.

This clone has more than one count but fewer than ten. V is TRBV5-1 and J is TRBJ2-2; D is possibly TRBD2 (5 bases). V was shortened by 5 bases and J by 7 bases, with 12 bases between the two germline ends. This CDR3 region has 13 residues. Germline loops: CDR1 SGHRS, CDR2 YFSETQ. The CDR3 loop reads CASRVDGNGELFF. The CDR3 DNA follows: TGCGCCAGCAGGGTTGACGGGAACGGGGAGCTGTTTTTT. The variable domain in full, completed from reference TRBV5-1 and TRBJ2-2, reads KAGVTQTPRYLIKTRGQQVTLSCSPISGHRSVSWYQQTPGQGLQFLFEYFSETQRNKGNFPGRFSGRQFSNSRSEMNVSTLELGDSALYLCASRVDGNGELFFGEGSRLTVL.

The rearrangement joins TRBV25-1 to TRBJ1-5; D gene ambiguous. Trimming took off 4 bases at V and 2 bases at J, with 21 bases between the two ends. Germline V gene sequence: CDR1 MGHDK, CDR2 SYGVNS. This CDR3 contains 18 residues. CDR3 loop: CASSVQSSLITCNQPQHF. In nucleotides, the CDR3 is TGTGCCAGCAGTGTGCAGTCAAGTCTCATTACGTGCAATCAGCCCCAGCATTTT.

This chain connects TRBV27 to TRBJ2-1, with D possibly matching TRBD1 (6 bases). Per the germline V gene, CDR1 is MNHEY and CDR2 is SMNVEV (reference sequence). This CDR3 is built from 17 residues. Trimming removed 5 bases from V and 0 bases from J, with 17 bases in between. The CDR3 coding sequence is TGTGCCAGCAGTCCACGGACAGTTCCCCTCTCCTACAATGAGCAGTTCTTC. It yields the protein CASSPRTVPLSYNEQFF.

This chain uses TRBV7-9 with TRBJ2-1, with 8 bases aligning to TRBD2. V shed 5 bases and J 5 bases; nucleotides not matched to a gene: 5. This CDR3 is 14 amino acids long. Germline-derived CDR1 and CDR2 are SEHNR and FQNEAQ (reference sequence). The CDR3 coding sequence is TGTGCCAGCAGCACGGGGGGGCTCCACAATGAGCAGTTCTTC. The encoded protein is CASSTGGLHNEQFF. Using reference TRBV7-9 and TRBJ2-1 for the parts outside the CDR3, the full variable domain is DTGVSQNPRHKITKRGQNVTFRCDPISEHNRLYWYRQTLGQGPEFLTYFQNEAQLEKSRLLSDRFSAERPKGSFSTLEIQRTEQGDSAMYLCASSTGGLHNEQFFGPGTRLTVL.